Presented here are 13 T cell receptor beta chains from one specimen sequenced in a study of T cell repertoires in cytomegalovirus infection. Their antigen targets remain unknown. TCRdb reprocessed the reads with MiXCR, giving one entry per CDR3 protein. The data contain around 800,000 distinct CDR3 sequences, about 30% of them seen just once; the ten biggest clones take up under 15%. The sequenced sample was cultured CD8+ T cells from PBMCs, obtained from culture after CMV antigen stimulation. The source of these receptors is a human donor in good health (CMV status not recorded). Some clones in this sample may be carry-over from other donors' samples.

A few counts support this clonotype. V is TRBV12-3 or TRBV12-4 and J is TRBJ2-7, with a possible D match to TRBD1 (5 bases). V was clipped by 3 bases and J by 0 bases, with 12 bases between them. This CDR3 region has 15 residues. CDR3 sequence reads: CASSFHRFSSYEQYV. The CDR3 DNA reads as TGTGCCAGCAGTTTCCACAGGTTTAGCTCCTACGAGCAGTACGTC.

In regard to this clonotype: Since a much larger clone is just one base distant, this may be a read error. The CDR3 spells CASNLVTSKYNEQFF. The CDR3 DNA reads TGTGCCAGCAACTTAGTTACTAGCAAATACAATGAGCAGTTCTTC. The chain is built from TRBV7-2 and TRBJ2-1; tentatively, D is TRBD2 (6 bases). The CDR3 spans 15 residues. Germline assignment: CDR1 SGHTA and CDR2 FQGNSA.

This clonotype has a handful of counts. V gene TRBV19 combines with J gene TRBJ1-1; a weak D match, TRBD1 (5 bases). The length of the CDR3 is 15 residues. V shed 5 bases and J shed 1 base, with 14 bases lying between them. The germline V gene has CDR1 LNHDA and CDR2 SQIVND (reference sequence). The CDR3 DNA follows: TGTGCCAGTAGTCCCAGGGACTCCTGGAACACTGAAGCTTTCTTT. It specifies CASSPRDSWNTEAFF.

This clonotype was detected a few times. The chain uses TRBV6-4 and TRBJ2-3; 8 positions match TRBD2. The ends lost 0 bases at V and 2 bases at J; junction bases unmatched: 4. The germline CDR1 and CDR2 sequences are MRHNA and SNTAGT. The length of the CDR3 is 16 residues. CDR3 nucleotide sequence: TGTGCCAGCAGTGACTCGGGTAGCGGGGCCACAGATACGCAGTATTTT. It specifies CASSDSGSGATDTQYF.

This clonotype was recorded many times. The genes are TRBV28 and TRBJ1-1; 8 bases match TRBD1. Per germline, CDR1 MDHEN and CDR2 SYDVKM. The CDR3 is 18 residues long. J gave up 9 bases and V 2 bases, and 20 bases lay outside the gene matches. Here the CDR3 DNA reads TGTGCCAGCAGTTTAACGGATTCCGACAGGGGCCAATTGAGGAAAGCTTTCTTT. Encoded protein: CASSLTDSDRGQLRKAFF.

This clonotype has at least ten counts. The chain employs TRBV7-2 and TRBJ2-1; 12 bases agree with TRBD2. V was clipped by 1 base and J by 3 bases; unmatched bases: 10. The CDR3 is made up of 19 amino acids. The germline V gene encodes CDR1 SGHTA and CDR2 FQGNSA. The CDR3 protein is CASSLEGERLAGDYNEQFF. CDR3 bases: TGTGCCAGCAGCTTAGAAGGCGAGAGACTAGCGGGGGACTACAATGAGCAGTTCTTC.

Turning to this clonotype: A read error is possible here, since a much larger clone lies one base away. The chain combines TRBV20-1 with TRBJ1-2; D uncertain. The length of the CDR3 is 13 residues. Trimming left V 8 bases short and J 8 bases short, with 21 bases between. In germline, CDR1 is DFQATT, CDR2 SNEGSKA (reference sequence). This CDR3 reads CSTKVVGMSGYTF. The DNA of the CDR3 is TGCAGTACTAAAGTAGTGGGGATGAGCGGCTACACCTTC.

The chain joins TRBV29-1 to TRBJ1-5; D unclear. Trimming cost V 1 base and J 4 bases, with 8 bases left between them. The germline CDR1 and CDR2 sequences are SQVTM and ANQGSEA. The CDR3 extends over 13 amino acids. CDR3 in amino acids: CSVEVGDNQPQHF. The CDR3 nucleotides read TGCAGCGTTGAAGTTGGGGATAATCAGCCCCAGCATTTT.

V usage is TRBV7-6 and J usage is TRBJ1-1; D may be TRBD1 (6 bases). Trimming pared 5 bases from V and 7 bases from J, leaving 14 bases between. The V gene's germline CDR1 is SGHVS and CDR2 FNYEAQ. The length of the CDR3 is 13 residues. CDR3: CASSPGRGNEAFF. Here the CDR3 DNA reads TGTGCCAGCAGCCCAGGCAGGGGAAATGAAGCTTTCTTT. Filled out from reference TRBV7-6 and TRBJ1-1, the complete variable domain reads GAGVSQSPRYKVTKRGQDVALRCDPISGHVSLYWYRQALGQGPEFLTYFNYEAQQDKSGLPNDRFSAERPEGSISTLTIQRTEQRDSAMYRCASSPGRGNEAFFGQGTRLTVV.

This clonotype turned up a few times. V and J are TRBV7-9 and TRBJ2-7, with D unresolved. CDR3 size: 16 residues. V was shortened by 3 bases and J by 6 bases, with 21 bases between the two germline ends. The V gene's germline CDR1 is SEHNR and CDR2 FQNEAQ (reference sequence). The CDR3 nucleotides read TGTGCCAGCAGCTTTGACTCCGTCGTCGGAAGAGGCGAGCAGTACTTC. Translation: CASSFDSVVGRGEQYF.

The chain recombines TRBV9 with TRBJ2-1; no clear D gene. Germline CDR1 SGDLS, CDR2 YYNGEE. V was trimmed by 3 bases and J by 7 bases, leaving 5 bases between them. The CDR3 consists of 11 residues. The CDR3 DNA reads TGTGCCAGCAGCGCTCGGAATGAGCAGTTCTTC. Translation: CASSARNEQFF. Variable domain in full (rest from reference TRBV9 and TRBJ2-1): DSGVTQTPKHLITATGQRVTLRCSPRSGDLSVYWYQQSLDQGLQFLIQYYNGEERAKGNILERFSAQQFPDLHSELNLSSLELGDSALYFCASSARNEQFFGPGTRLTVL.

This chain uses TRBV25-1 with TRBJ2-5; 9 bases are a match to TRBD2. Losses at the gene ends were 1 base for V and 0 bases for J; bases not matched to a gene: 6. CDR1 and CDR2 (germline): MGHDK, SYGVNS. The CDR3 is 17 residues long. The CDR3 region has the DNA TGTGCCAGCAGTGAATTGCGGCTAGCGGGGTACCAAGAGACCCAGTACTTC. It yields the protein CASSELRLAGYQETQYF.

The chain couples TRBV25-1 to TRBJ1-4; D uncertain. Germline V lookup: CDR1 MGHDK, CDR2 SYGVNS. With 2 bases removed from V and 11 bases from J, the gap between germline ends came to 21 bases. The CDR3 spans 16 residues. The CDR3 protein is CASSEGVWPKEAKLFF. For the CDR3, the DNA is TGTGCCAGCAGTGAAGGTGTTTGGCCCAAGGAGGCGAAACTGTTTTTT.